The T cell receptor beta chain under discussion was sequenced for a study of cytomegalovirus exposure and HLA in healthy donors. Study results and caveats: The classifier reportedly diagnosed cytomegalovirus status with high sensitivity and specificity. Later on, a genetic analysis was performed. It linked a missense variant in DCLRE1C with V- and J-gene trimming of TCR beta. Later on, an analysis found that several of the most significant clusters appeared to be linked to common viral pathogens, which included parvovirus B19.

Amplification used 60 Vbeta primers and 13 Jbeta primers. Measured with immunoSEQ multiplex PCR; TCRdb has only the in-frame clones, and not every one. In the table there are 150,000 to 200,000 clones, about 71% of which are singletons. The V end was cut by 3 bases, the J end by 4 bases, with 15 bases between. The CDR3 sequence is 15 residues long. In germline, CDR1 is LGHNA, CDR2 YSLEER. In regard to this clone: The antigen is not known.

The receptor comes from a woman between 40 and 50 years old in good health and CMV-seropositive. This chain connects TRBV4-3 to TRBJ1-2; no reliable D call. The sample taken for sequencing was PBMCs. The CDR3, as DNA: TGCGCCAGCAGCCAGGAACGAGGGCTAGGCTATGGCTACACCTTC. It specifies CASSQERGLGYGYTF.